These 9 T cell receptor beta chains share one sample of origin, sequenced in a study of metastatic and nonmetastatic thyroid tumors. No treatment of any kind had been given to any patient before thyroid surgery. TCRdb re-called the PCR reads through MiXCR. The sample holds under 15,000 clones, under 30% seen once. Specimen: tumor tissue. Every receptor here comes from a female donor with papillary thyroid cancer or a benign thyroid nodule (not recorded which). Some clones in this sample may be carry-over from other donors' samples.

By frequency in the sample, this clone is medium-sized. The chain links TRBV7-2 to TRBJ2-1; D not resolved. The V gene's germline CDR1 is SGHTA and CDR2 FQGNSA. This CDR3 is built from 13 residues. Trimming took off 5 bases at V and 5 bases at J, with 10 bases between the two ends. Written as DNA, the CDR3 is TGTGCCAGCAGCACCTACTTAGACAATGAGCAGTTCTTC. Its protein product is CASSTYLDNEQFF.

The chain carries TRBV11-2 and TRBJ2-7, with 8 bases lining up with TRBD2. The length of the CDR3 is 16 residues. Germline V CDR1 and CDR2: SGHAT, FQNNGV. Losses at the gene ends were 5 bases for V and 4 bases for J; bases not matched to a gene: 13. The CDR3 sequence: CASSLRLAGYGYEQYF. DNA for the CDR3: TGTGCCAGCAGCCTGAGATTAGCGGGGTATGGGTACGAGCAGTACTTC.

By share, this clone ranks as medium-sized. The chain couples TRBV6-2 or TRBV6-3 to TRBJ1-6; D is undetermined. The CDR3 runs to 13 residues. V lost 5 bases, J lost 8 bases, and 10 bases lay in between. Germline-derived CDR1 and CDR2 are MNHEY and SVGEGT. The CDR3 region has the DNA TGTGCCAGCAGTCTCACCCGGGATTCACCCCTCCACTTT. Its translation: CASSLTRDSPLHF.

Judged by abundance, this clone is medium-sized (0.01 to 0.1%). The chain links TRBV27 to TRBJ2-6; D is unclear. CDR1 and CDR2 from the germline V gene are MNHEY and SMNVEV (reference sequence). With 4 bases removed from V and 0 bases from J, the gap between germline ends came to 13 bases. The CDR3 has 17 amino acids. The CDR3 DNA is TGTGCCAGCAGTTCCTCGACATTTAGCTCTGGGGCCAACGTCCTGACTTTC. It specifies CASSSSTFSSGANVLTF.

This clone was seen a handful of times. The rearrangement links TRBV20-1 to TRBJ1-4; 7 nucleotides match TRBD1. This CDR3 is 17 amino acids long. CDR1 is DFQATT, CDR2 SNEGSKA, per germline (reference sequence). J was trimmed by 3 bases and V by 1 base; bases with no gene match: 11. The CDR3 nucleotides read TGCAGTGCTAGAGTTGTGACAGGGACATGGGCTAATGAAAAACTGTTTTTT. Translated: CSARVVTGTWANEKLFF.

The chain employs TRBV20-1 and TRBJ2-1, with 7 positions matching TRBD2. The CDR3 is 16 amino acids. Germline CDR1 DFQATT, CDR2 SNEGSKA (reference sequence). V shed 6 bases and J 4 bases; nucleotides not matched to a gene: 15. The chain's CDR3 is CSAPPSREAFYNEQFF. In DNA form, the CDR3 reads TGCAGTGCCCCCCCTTCTCGGGAGGCCTTTTACAATGAGCAGTTCTTC.

Judged by abundance, this clone is medium-sized (0.01 to 0.1%). The V and J genes are TRBV28 and TRBJ2-1; TRBD2 matches at 9 bases. This CDR3 region has 15 residues. The V and J ends lost 5 bases and 9 bases, in that order; junction bases with no gene match: 11. Germline-derived CDR1 and CDR2 are MDHEN and SYDVKM. The CDR3 coding sequence is TGTGCCAGCAGTAGAGCCGGGACTAGCTCTAGTGAGCAGTTCTTC. As protein: CASSRAGTSSSEQFF.

The rearrangement uses TRBV25-1 and TRBJ1-6, with a weak D call TRBD1 (5 bases). Germline CDR1 MGHDK, CDR2 SYGVNS. CDR3 length: 20 amino acids. V lost 6 bases and J 7 bases, leaving 31 bases between the germline ends. The CDR3 region is CASRTSGHVEPRNANSPLHF. As DNA, the CDR3 is TGTGCCAGCAGAACCTCAGGGCACGTCGAACCCCGAAATGCCAATTCACCCCTCCACTTT.

This clone was detected a few times. The rearrangement uses TRBV10-3 and TRBJ1-2, with 7 bases matching TRBD1. The germline V gene encodes CDR1 ENHRY and CDR2 SYGVKD. V lost 9 bases and J lost 8; bases outside the gene matches: 15. This CDR3 region has 14 residues. The CDR3 sequence: CAILDTGVAGGYTF. CDR3 DNA sequence: TGTGCCATTCTGGATACAGGGGTCGCGGGCGGCTACACCTTC.